This entry lists 32 T cell receptor beta chains sequenced from one sample in a study of beta chain features in type 1 diabetes (dated by TCRdb to the late 2010s). Antigens for these TCRs are unknown. The library was made by the immunoSEQ multiplex PCR assay. The entire amount of isolated RNA was reverse transcribed using the High Capacity cDNA Reverse Transcription Kit, so the sequenced TCRB transcripts were expressed ones. TCRdb retrieved this table from immuneACCESS and kept in-frame rearrangements only. Not all clones are present; in checked studies, unresolved V genes account for under half, and no reason is known for the remainder. The sample table lists 200,000 to 250,000 clones, approximately 15% of them with a count of one. The ten largest clones represent about 0.019% of the sample. Study-wide conclusions, independent of this receptor: Type 1 diabetes patients showed a moderate but significant shortening of TCRB CDR3 length in all four CD4+ subsets.

Sample: naive CD4+ T cells from blood. Per the publication, the cell subset or site label means: true naive CD4+ T cells. All receptors come from a man younger than 45 with type 1 diabetes.

This clone was detected only a few times. Additional DNA sequences in this sample encode the identical CDR3. This sequence joins TRBV2 and TRBJ1-5; TRBD1 is a possible D gene (5 bases). The ends were cut back, 3 bases at V and 0 bases at J, with 9 bases in the middle. The germline CDR1 and CDR2 sequences are SNHLY and FYNNEI. The CDR3 loop spans 15 amino acids. CDR3 in amino acids: CASSDRGLSNQPQHF. Written as DNA, the CDR3 is TGTGCCAGCAGTGATCGGGGACTTAGCAATCAGCCCCAGCATTTT. Full variable domain (outside the CDR3, taken from reference TRBV2 and TRBJ1-5): EPEVTQTPSHQVTQMGQEVILRCVPISNHLYFYWYRQILGQKVEFLVSFYNNEISEKSEIFDDQFSVERPDGSNFTLKIRSTKLEDSAMYFCASSDRGLSNQPQHFGDGTRLSIL.

This clone was recorded a few times. The chain uses TRBV2 and TRBJ1-5, with D possibly being TRBD1 (5 bases). The V gene's germline CDR1 is SNHLY and CDR2 FYNNEI. Trimming took off 3 bases at V and 1 base at J, with 10 bases between the two ends. There are 15 residues in the CDR3. As DNA, the CDR3 is TGTGCCAGCAGTGATGAGGGACTCAGCAATCAGCCCCAGCATTTT. This encodes CASSDEGLSNQPQHF.

The DNA of the CDR3 is TGTGCCAGTAGTGGGTCAGGCCAAGAGACCCAGTACTTC. This translates into CASSGSGQETQYF. The J gene is TRBJ2-5, the V gene TRBV19; D remains unclear. There are 13 residues in the CDR3. Trimming took 5 bases from V and 1 from J, leaving 8 bases between them. Germline CDR1 reads LNHDA; CDR2 reads SQIVND (reference sequence).

This chain uses TRBV30 with TRBJ2-5, with 7 nucleotides matching TRBD1. The CDR3 covers 13 residues. V shed 2 bases and J 4 bases; nucleotides not matched to a gene: 4. Germline-derived CDR1 and CDR2 are GTSNPN and SVGIG (reference sequence). The CDR3 DNA is TGTGCCTGGAGTTGGGGACAGTCAGAGACCCAGTACTTC. It translates to CAWSWGQSETQYF. The variable domain in full, completed from reference TRBV30 and TRBJ2-5, reads SQTIHQWPATLVQPVGSPLSLECTVEGTSNPNLYWYRQAAGRGLQLLFYSVGIGQISSEVPQNLSASRPQDRQFILSSKKLLLSDSGFYLCAWSWGQSETQYFGPGTRLLVL.

This clone has a handful of counts. This chain joins TRBV5-1 and TRBJ1-1, with D uncertain. Germline-derived CDR1 and CDR2 are SGHRS and YFSETQ. This CDR3 spans 13 amino acids. V lost 0 bases, J lost 3 bases, and 6 bases lay in between. The chain's CDR3 is CASSLEQDTEAFF. The CDR3 nucleotides are TGCGCCAGCAGCTTGGAGCAGGACACTGAAGCTTTCTTT.

V gene TRBV6-5 combines with J gene TRBJ1-4; D is unresolved. This CDR3 is 11 amino acids long. CDR1 and CDR2 (germline): MNHEY, SVGAGI. V gave up 6 bases and J gave up 7 bases, with 6 bases separating them. In DNA form, the CDR3 reads TGTGCCAGCAGGGCGGGTGAAAAACTGTTTTTT. This translates into CASRAGEKLFF.

This rearrangement joins TRBV15 to TRBJ2-7; 13 bases map to TRBD2. Germline assignment: CDR1 LNHNV and CDR2 YYDKDF (reference sequence). J gave up 4 bases and V 0 bases, and 3 bases lay outside the gene matches. This CDR3 has 16 amino acids. The CDR3 protein is CATSRDVTSGGYEQYF. As DNA, the CDR3 is TGTGCCACCAGCAGAGATGTGACTAGCGGGGGGTACGAGCAGTACTTC.

The V and J genes are TRBV6-6 and TRBJ2-7; perhaps TRBD1 as D (6 bases). The germline V and J ends were trimmed by 0 bases and 2 bases, with 8 bases remaining between them. The CDR3 extends over 14 amino acids. CDR1 and CDR2 from the germline V gene are MNHNY and SVGAGI (reference sequence). The CDR3 sequence is CASSYSGTPYEQYF. In DNA form, the CDR3 reads TGTGCCAGCAGTTACTCGGGGACACCCTACGAGCAGTACTTC.

This clone has just a few counts. The DNA of the CDR3 is TGTGCCAGTAGTCTACGCTACGGGGGCTACACCTTC. Protein product: CASSLRYGGYTF. The genes are TRBV19 and TRBJ1-2; D gene ambiguous. The CDR3 runs 12 residues. CDR1 is LNHDA and CDR2 is SQIVND in the germline V gene (reference sequence). The V end was cut by 5 bases, the J end by 8 bases, with 12 bases between.

J is TRBJ1-2 and V is TRBV10-2, with D maybe TRBD1 (6 bases). Germline V CDR1 and CDR2: WSHSY, SAAADI. CDR3 size: 14 residues. Trimming took off 1 base at V and 7 bases at J, with 13 bases between the two ends. The CDR3 loop reads CASSELGGASGYTF. CDR3 DNA sequence: TGCGCCAGCAGTGAGTTAGGGGGTGCCAGTGGCTACACCTTC.

This clone was detected only a few times. This chain uses TRBV2 with TRBJ1-4, with a weak D call TRBD1 (5 bases). The V gene lost 6 bases and the J gene lost 5 bases, with 13 bases spanning the gap. The CDR3 is 14 residues long. Looked up from germline, CDR1 is SNHLY and CDR2 is FYNNEI. CDR3 nucleotide sequence: TGTGCCAGCAGGAACAGGACCCCCAATGAAAAACTGTTTTTT. Its translation is CASRNRTPNEKLFF.

J is TRBJ2-5 and V is TRBV6-1; tentatively, D is TRBD2 (6 bases). The germline CDR1 and CDR2 sequences are MNHNS and SASEGT. The CDR3 consists of 14 residues. Trimming cost V 3 bases and J 2 bases, with 10 bases left between them. CDR3 protein: CASSDGLPQETQYF. The DNA of the CDR3 is TGTGCCAGCAGTGATGGACTACCTCAAGAGACCCAGTACTTC.

This clone was counted a few times. This chain joins TRBV7-9 and TRBJ2-4; the match to TRBD2 covers 9 bases. V trimming: 2 bases; J trimming: 8 bases; junction bases outside the gene matches: 13. This CDR3 is 17 amino acids long. CDR1 is SEHNR and CDR2 is FQNEAQ in the germline V gene (reference sequence). The CDR3 DNA reads as TGTGCCAGCAGCTTATACCTAGCGGGATCCCTCGGGGACATTCAGTACTTC. Translating gives CASSLYLAGSLGDIQYF.

This rearrangement joins TRBV11-2 to TRBJ2-7; 10 nucleotides agree with TRBD2. Germline values: CDR1 SGHAT, CDR2 FQNNGV. The length of the CDR3 is 16 residues. Germline trimming cut 1 base from V and 0 bases from J; bases unmatched to any gene: 3. Here the CDR3 DNA reads TGTGCCAGCAGCTTAGGTCCTAGCGGGAGCTCCTACGAGCAGTACTTC. Amino acid sequence: CASSLGPSGSSYEQYF.

This clone has a handful of counts. The chain is built from TRBV11-2 and TRBJ2-7, with a possible D match to TRBD1 (6 bases). Trimming pared 3 bases from V and 3 bases from J, leaving 24 bases between. Per germline, CDR1 SGHAT and CDR2 FQNNGV. The CDR3 covers 18 residues. This CDR3 is CASSFLLGAGDSVYEQYF. The CDR3 DNA sequence: TGTGCCAGCAGCTTCCTTTTGGGGGCCGGGGATTCGGTCTACGAGCAGTACTTC. The full variable domain, completed using reference TRBV11-2 and TRBJ2-7, is EAGVAQSPRYKIIEKRQSVAFWCNPISGHATLYWYQQILGQGPKLLIQFQNNGVVDDSQLPKDRFSAERLKGVDSTLKIQPAKLEDSAVYLCASSFLLGAGDSVYEQYFGPGTRLTVT.

This chain connects TRBV7-9 to TRBJ2-3; 8 bases fit TRBD1. The CDR3 has 15 amino acids. V lost 5 bases to trimming and J lost 4 bases; unmatched junction nucleotides: 8. The V gene's germline CDR1 is SEHNR and CDR2 FQNEAQ (reference sequence). CDR3 nucleotides: TGTGCCAGCAGCCGGCGCAGGGGGCTCTCAGATACGCAGTATTTT. Translation gives CASSRRRGLSDTQYF.

Written as DNA, the CDR3 is TGTGCCAGCAGTGTATACTCCGGGACAGAAAAAGCTTTCTTT. This translates into CASSVYSGTEKAFF. J is TRBJ1-1 and V is TRBV25-1; 7 bases line up with TRBD1. V lost 4 bases, J lost 9 bases, and 11 bases stayed unmatched. The CDR3 sequence is 14 residues long. Germline V gives CDR1 MGHDK, CDR2 SYGVNS.

This clone showed up just a few times. The chain is built from TRBV4-2 and TRBJ2-2, with 12 bases lining up with TRBD1. This CDR3 has 16 amino acids. Germline values: CDR1 LGHNA, CDR2 YNFKEQ. Trimming took 4 bases from V and 6 from J; bases not matched to a gene: 6. The CDR3 region has the DNA TGTGCCAGCAGCCCATTTGGGACAGGGGGCTCCGGGGAGCTGTTTTTT. Its translation is CASSPFGTGGSGELFF.

The chain is built from TRBV5-1 and TRBJ2-3, with TRBD2 matching over 7 bases. Germline trimming cut 3 bases from V and 2 bases from J; bases unmatched to any gene: 6. The CDR3 spans 15 residues. Germline V lookup: CDR1 SGHRS, CDR2 YFSETQ. The CDR3 coding sequence is TGCGCCAGCAGCTCGAGCGGGACCCCCACAGATACGCAGTATTTT. This codes for CASSSSGTPTDTQYF.

This clone was picked up a small number of times. The chain has TRBV5-1 and TRBJ2-1, with 10 bases identical to TRBD2. Germline assignment: CDR1 SGHRS and CDR2 YFSETQ. The CDR3 runs 15 residues. The J segment lost 5 bases and the V segment lost 5 bases, leaving 7 bases of the junction unmatched. In nucleotides, the CDR3 is TGCGCCAGCAGACGCAGCGGGGGGGCCGACAATGAGCAGTTCTTC. Protein sequence: CASRRSGGADNEQFF.

A few counts support this clone. The chain is built from TRBV5-1 and TRBJ2-1, with TRBD2 identical over 8 bases. Losses at the gene ends were 4 bases for V and 7 bases for J; bases not matched to a gene: 7. Germline-derived CDR1 and CDR2 are SGHRS and YFSETQ. The CDR3 runs to 14 residues. CDR3 DNA: TGCGCCAGCAGCCCCGGGGGGGCCGGGAATGAGCAGTTCTTC. Amino acid sequence: CASSPGGAGNEQFF. The whole variable domain, filled in from reference TRBV5-1 and TRBJ2-1, reads KAGVTQTPRYLIKTRGQQVTLSCSPISGHRSVSWYQQTPGQGLQFLFEYFSETQRNKGNFPGRFSGRQFSNSRSEMNVSTLELGDSALYLCASSPGGAGNEQFFGPGTRLTVL.

The chain links TRBV21-1 to TRBJ2-1; the listed D gene, TRBD2, was not tested against the DNA. TRBV21-1 is noted as a pseudogene. The CDR3 runs to 19 residues. The CDR3 coding sequence is TGTGCCAGCAGCAAGGCGGTGATGGGACTAGCGGGAGTCGGAAATGAGCAGTTCTTC. Protein sequence: CASSKAVMGLAGVGNEQFF.

The sample holds a few counts of this clone. This chain connects TRBV18 to TRBJ2-7; no reliable D call. The CDR3 runs to 14 residues. V dropped 2 bases and J dropped 2 bases, with 10 bases sitting between them. Germline V CDR1 and CDR2: KGHSH, LQKENI. CDR3 protein: CASSPGVRAYEQYF. Written as DNA, the CDR3 is TGTGCCAGCTCACCAGGCGTACGGGCCTACGAGCAGTACTTC. Filled out from reference TRBV18 and TRBJ2-7, the complete variable domain reads NAGVMQNPRHLVRRRGQEARLRCSPMKGHSHVYWYRQLPEEGLKFMVYLQKENIIDESGMPKERFSAEFPKEGPSILRIQQVVRGDSAAYFCASSPGVRAYEQYFGPGTRLTVT.

This clone was counted only a few times. The J gene is TRBJ2-4, the V gene TRBV7-8; 9 bases are a match to TRBD2. The CDR3 extends over 16 amino acids. Germline CDR1 and CDR2: SGHVS and FQNEAQ. Trimming cost V 5 bases and J 0 bases; bases outside gene matches: 5. CDR3 in amino acids: CASSRAGGGAKNIQYF. Here the CDR3 DNA reads TGTGCCAGCAGCCGCGCGGGAGGGGGAGCCAAAAACATTCAGTACTTC.

This clone was counted between two and nine times. J is TRBJ1-6 and V is TRBV5-4; 9 bases line up with TRBD1. Trimming cost V 0 bases and J 9 bases; bases outside gene matches: 4. Germline-derived CDR1 and CDR2 are SGHNT and YYREEE (reference sequence). This CDR3 contains 15 residues. The CDR3, as DNA: TGTGCCAGCAGCTTGGATGGGACAGGGATTTCACCCCTCCACTTT. Translated, it gives CASSLDGTGISPLHF.

This clone came up a few times. The rearrangement joins TRBV4-2 to TRBJ2-7, with TRBD1 identical over 9 bases. The J segment lost 3 bases and the V segment lost 3 bases, leaving 3 bases of the junction unmatched. Germline values: CDR1 LGHNA, CDR2 YNFKEQ. The CDR3 runs to 14 residues. The CDR3: CASSQGQGDYEQYF. Written as DNA, the CDR3 is TGTGCCAGCAGCCAGGGACAGGGAGACTACGAGCAGTACTTC.

This clone showed up just a few times. The V and J genes are TRBV5-4 and TRBJ2-5, with D possibly matching TRBD2 (6 bases). This CDR3 spans 13 amino acids. Deletions cut 2 bases from V and 8 bases from J, with 13 bases between. Germline loops: CDR1 SGHNT, CDR2 YYREEE (reference sequence). CDR3: CASSFGGGGTQYF. The CDR3 coding sequence is TGTGCCAGCAGCTTCGGTGGGGGAGGAACCCAGTACTTC. Together with reference TRBV5-4 and TRBJ2-5, the CDR3 gives the full variable domain: ETGVTQSPTHLIKTRGQQVTLRCSSQSGHNTVSWYQQALGQGPQFIFQYYREEENGRGNFPPRFSGLQFPNYSSELNVNALELDDSALYLCASSFGGGGTQYFGPGTRLLVL.

V usage is TRBV18 and J usage is TRBJ1-5; weak D call: TRBD1 (5 bases). Trimming pared 3 bases from V and 7 bases from J, leaving 13 bases between. The CDR3 length is 14 residues. Germline lookup yields CDR1 KGHSH and CDR2 LQKENI. The chain's CDR3 is CASSPPGGRQPQHF. The CDR3 coding sequence is TGTGCCAGCTCACCCCCGGGGGGGAGGCAGCCCCAGCATTTT. The whole variable domain, remainder taken from reference TRBV18 and TRBJ1-5, is NAGVMQNPRHLVRRRGQEARLRCSPMKGHSHVYWYRQLPEEGLKFMVYLQKENIIDESGMPKERFSAEFPKEGPSILRIQQVVRGDSAAYFCASSPPGGRQPQHFGDGTRLSIL.

A few counts support this clone. CDR3 nucleotide sequence: TGCGCCAGCAGCCAAGAAGGCAGGGCCTATGGCTACACCTTC. Its protein product is CASSQEGRAYGYTF. This chain connects TRBV4-1 to TRBJ1-2; D perhaps matches TRBD1 (5 bases). V was pared by 0 bases and J by 4 bases, with 9 bases between. The CDR3 is made up of 14 amino acids. Germline V gene sequence: CDR1 MGHRA, CDR2 YSYEKL.

The genes are TRBV19 and TRBJ2-1; 9 bases map to TRBD2. Per the germline V gene, CDR1 is LNHDA and CDR2 is SQIVND (reference sequence). The trim removed 7 bases at V and 3 bases at J, leaving 7 bases unmatched. The CDR3 has 15 amino acids. The CDR3: CASTLAGGNYNEQFF. DNA of the CDR3: TGTGCCAGTACACTAGCGGGCGGTAACTACAATGAGCAGTTCTTC.

The chain combines TRBV6-5 with TRBJ2-7, with 7 nucleotides matching TRBD1. CDR3 length: 13 residues. Germline trimming cut 6 bases from V and 2 bases from J; bases unmatched to any gene: 4. The germline CDR1 and CDR2 sequences are MNHEY and SVGAGI. The CDR3 here is CASRVGTAYEQYF. Here the CDR3 DNA reads TGTGCCAGCAGGGTTGGGACAGCCTACGAGCAGTACTTC.

The V call is TRBV4-1, the J call TRBJ2-3; 16 bases align to TRBD2. Germline CDR1 MGHRA, CDR2 YSYEKL. CDR3 length: 18 residues. V was pared by 1 base and J by 3 bases, with 4 bases of the junction left unmatched. The CDR3 nucleotides read TGCGCCAGCAGCCAAGCGGGACTAGCGGGGGGGCCGACAGATACGCAGTATTTT. Protein product: CASSQAGLAGGPTDTQYF.